The present entry profiles one T cell receptor (beta chain) with its context. The data were obtained in a study of CD8 T cells in Susac syndrome. The V end lost 3 bases, the J end lost 1 base, and 10 bases lay between the germline ends. CDR3 length: 14 residues. Germline assignment: CDR1 SGDLS and CDR2 YYNGEE. After extraction with the RNeasy kit, about 0.5 to 1 ug of the RNA was reverse transcribed using random hexamers. Using its own MiXCR run on the immunoSEQ multiplex PCR reads, TCRdb lists one record per CDR3 protein. This table holds about 120,000 distinct CDR3 sequences, roughly 94% found once.

The chain has TRBV9 and TRBJ2-5; D tentatively reads TRBD1 or TRBD2 (6 bases each). The sequenced sample was CD8+ T cells from PBMCs. The sequence derives from a human donor with Susac syndrome. The CDR3 is CASSGGASQETQYF. The CDR3 DNA is TGTGCCAGCAGCGGGGGGGCTAGCCAAGAGACCCAGTACTTC.